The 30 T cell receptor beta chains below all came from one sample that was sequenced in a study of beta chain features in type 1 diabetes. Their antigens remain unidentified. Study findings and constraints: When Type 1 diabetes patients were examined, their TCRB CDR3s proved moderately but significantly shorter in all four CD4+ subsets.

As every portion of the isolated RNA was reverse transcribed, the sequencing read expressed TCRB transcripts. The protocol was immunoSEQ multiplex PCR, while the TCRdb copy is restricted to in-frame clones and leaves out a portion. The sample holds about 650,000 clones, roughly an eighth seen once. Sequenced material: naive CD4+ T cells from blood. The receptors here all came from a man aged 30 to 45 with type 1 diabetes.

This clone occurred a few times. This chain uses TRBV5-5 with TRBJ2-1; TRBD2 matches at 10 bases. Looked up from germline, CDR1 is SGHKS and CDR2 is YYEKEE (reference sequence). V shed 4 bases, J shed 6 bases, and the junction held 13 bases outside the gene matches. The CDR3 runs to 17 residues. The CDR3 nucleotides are TGTGCCAGCAGCGCCGCATTAGCGGGGGGAGGGCGCAATGAGCAGTTCTTC. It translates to CASSAALAGGGRNEQFF.

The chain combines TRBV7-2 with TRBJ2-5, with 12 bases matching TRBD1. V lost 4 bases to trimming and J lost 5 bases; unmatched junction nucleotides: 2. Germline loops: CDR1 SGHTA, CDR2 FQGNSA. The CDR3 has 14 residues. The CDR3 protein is CASSWDRGRETQYF. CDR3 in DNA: TGTGCCAGCAGCTGGGACAGGGGGCGGGAGACCCAGTACTTC.

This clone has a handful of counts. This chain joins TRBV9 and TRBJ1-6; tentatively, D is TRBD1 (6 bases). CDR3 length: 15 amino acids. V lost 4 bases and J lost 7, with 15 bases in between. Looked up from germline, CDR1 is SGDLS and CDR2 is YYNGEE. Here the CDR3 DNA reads TGTGCCAGCAGCTACCAAGACAGGTCCAATTCACCCCTCCACTTT. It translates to CASSYQDRSNSPLHF.

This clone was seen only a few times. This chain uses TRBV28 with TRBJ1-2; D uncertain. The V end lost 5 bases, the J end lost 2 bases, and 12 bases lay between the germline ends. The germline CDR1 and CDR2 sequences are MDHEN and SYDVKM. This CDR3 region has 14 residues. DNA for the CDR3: TGTGCCAGCAGTAACCCGTTGGAGAACTATGGCTACACCTTC. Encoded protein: CASSNPLENYGYTF.

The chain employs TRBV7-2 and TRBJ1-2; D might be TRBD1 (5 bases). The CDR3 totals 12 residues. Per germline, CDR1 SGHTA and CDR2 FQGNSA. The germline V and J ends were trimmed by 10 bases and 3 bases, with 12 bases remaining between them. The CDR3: CATPQEYYGYTF. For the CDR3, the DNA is TGTGCCACTCCACAGGAATACTATGGCTACACCTTC.

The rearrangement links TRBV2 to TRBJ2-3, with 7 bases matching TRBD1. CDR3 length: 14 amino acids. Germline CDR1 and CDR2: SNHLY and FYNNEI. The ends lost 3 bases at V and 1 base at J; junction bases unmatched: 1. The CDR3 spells CASSDGTGTDTQYF. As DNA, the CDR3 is TGTGCCAGCAGTGATGGGACAGGCACAGATACGCAGTATTTT.

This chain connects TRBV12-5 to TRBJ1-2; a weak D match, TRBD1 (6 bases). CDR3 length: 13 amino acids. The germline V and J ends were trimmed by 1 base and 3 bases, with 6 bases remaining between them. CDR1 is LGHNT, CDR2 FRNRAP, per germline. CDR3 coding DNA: TGTGCTAGTGGTTTGGGGACAGACTATGGCTACACCTTC. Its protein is CASGLGTDYGYTF. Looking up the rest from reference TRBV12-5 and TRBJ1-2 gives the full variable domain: DARVTQTPRHKVTEMGQEVTMRCQPILGHNTVFWYRQTMMQGLELLAYFRNRAPLDDSGMPKDRFSAEMPDATLATLKIQPSEPRDSAVYFCASGLGTDYGYTFGSGTRLTVV.

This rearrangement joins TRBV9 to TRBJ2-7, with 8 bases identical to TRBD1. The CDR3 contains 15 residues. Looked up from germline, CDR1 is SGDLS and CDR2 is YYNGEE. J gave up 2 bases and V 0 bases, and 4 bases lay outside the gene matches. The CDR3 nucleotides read TGTGCCAGCAGCGTAGAGGGACAGGCCCCCTACGAGCAGTACTTC. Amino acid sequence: CASSVEGQAPYEQYF.

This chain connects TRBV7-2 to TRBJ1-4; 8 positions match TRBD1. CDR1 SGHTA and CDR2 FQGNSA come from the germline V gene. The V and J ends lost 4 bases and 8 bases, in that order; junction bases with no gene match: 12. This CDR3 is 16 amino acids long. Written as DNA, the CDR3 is TGTGCCAGCAGCTCACCCGGGACAGGCCTAGGCGAAAAACTGTTTTTT. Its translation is CASSSPGTGLGEKLFF.

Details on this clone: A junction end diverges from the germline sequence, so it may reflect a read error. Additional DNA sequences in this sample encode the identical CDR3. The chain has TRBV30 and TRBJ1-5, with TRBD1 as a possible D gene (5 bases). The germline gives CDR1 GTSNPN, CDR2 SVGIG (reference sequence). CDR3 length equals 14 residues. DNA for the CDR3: TGTGCCTGGAGTGGCGGGACGTTGGATCAGCCCCAGCATTTC. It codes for CAWSGGTLDQPQHF.

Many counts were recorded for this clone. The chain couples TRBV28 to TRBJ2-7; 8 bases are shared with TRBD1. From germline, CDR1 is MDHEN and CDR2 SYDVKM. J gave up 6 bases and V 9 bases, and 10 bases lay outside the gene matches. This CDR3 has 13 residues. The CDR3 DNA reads TGTGCCAGTTCGGGGCAGGGGGCGCGCGAGCAGTACTTC. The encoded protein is CASSGQGAREQYF.

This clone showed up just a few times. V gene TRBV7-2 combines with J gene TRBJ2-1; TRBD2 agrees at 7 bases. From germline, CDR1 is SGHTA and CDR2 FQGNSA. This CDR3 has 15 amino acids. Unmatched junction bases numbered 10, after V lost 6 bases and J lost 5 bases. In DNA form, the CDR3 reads TGTGCCAGCAGGCGGTATGCGGGGGATAACAATGAGCAGTTCTTC. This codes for CASRRYAGDNNEQFF. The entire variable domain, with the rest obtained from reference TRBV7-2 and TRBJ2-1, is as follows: GAGVSQSPSNKVTEKGKDVELRCDPISGHTALYWYRQSLGQGLEFLIYFQGNSAPDKSGLPSDRFSAERTGGSVSTLTIQRTQQEDSAVYLCASRRYAGDNNEQFFGPGTRLTVL.

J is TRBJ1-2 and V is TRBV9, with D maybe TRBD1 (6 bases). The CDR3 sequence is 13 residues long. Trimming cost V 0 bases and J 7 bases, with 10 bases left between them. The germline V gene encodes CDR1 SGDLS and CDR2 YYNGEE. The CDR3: CASSVGDKFGYTF. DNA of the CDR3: TGTGCCAGCAGCGTAGGGGACAAGTTTGGCTACACCTTC.

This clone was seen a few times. The DNA for the CDR3 is TGTGCCAGCAGCGGGGCAGGGACAGGATACGAGCAGTACTTC. The encoded protein is CASSGAGTGYEQYF. The rearrangement uses TRBV9 and TRBJ2-7; TRBD1 matches at 8 bases. Trimming cost V 3 bases and J 4 bases; bases outside gene matches: 6. Germline-derived CDR1 and CDR2 are SGDLS and YYNGEE. The CDR3 runs to 14 residues.

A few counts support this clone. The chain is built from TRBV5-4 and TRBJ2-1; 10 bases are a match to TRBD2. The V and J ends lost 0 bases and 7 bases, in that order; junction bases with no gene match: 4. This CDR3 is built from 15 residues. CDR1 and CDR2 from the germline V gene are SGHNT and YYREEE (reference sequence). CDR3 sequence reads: CASSLELAGRNEQFF. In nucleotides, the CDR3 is TGTGCCAGCAGCTTGGAACTAGCGGGGAGGAATGAGCAGTTCTTC.

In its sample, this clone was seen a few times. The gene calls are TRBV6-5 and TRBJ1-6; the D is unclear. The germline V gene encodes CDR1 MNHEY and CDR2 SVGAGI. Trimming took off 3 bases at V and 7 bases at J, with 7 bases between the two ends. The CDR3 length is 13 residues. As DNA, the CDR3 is TGTGCCAGCAGTTATCTCATGAATTCACCCCTCCACTTT. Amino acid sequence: CASSYLMNSPLHF.

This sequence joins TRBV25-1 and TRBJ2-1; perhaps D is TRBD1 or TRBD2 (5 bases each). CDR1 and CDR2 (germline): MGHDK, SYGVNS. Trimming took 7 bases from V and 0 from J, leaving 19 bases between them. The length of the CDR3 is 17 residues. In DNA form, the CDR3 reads TGTGCCAGCACCCAAAGCAGGGTAGGGAGCTCCTACAATGAGCAGTTCTTC. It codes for CASTQSRVGSSYNEQFF.

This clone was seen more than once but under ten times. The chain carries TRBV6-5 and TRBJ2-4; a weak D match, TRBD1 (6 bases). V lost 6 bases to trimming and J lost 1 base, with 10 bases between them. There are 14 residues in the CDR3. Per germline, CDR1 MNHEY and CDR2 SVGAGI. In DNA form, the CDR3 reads TGTGCCAGCAGACAGGGTTCTGCCAAAAACATTCAGTACTTC. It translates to CASRQGSAKNIQYF.

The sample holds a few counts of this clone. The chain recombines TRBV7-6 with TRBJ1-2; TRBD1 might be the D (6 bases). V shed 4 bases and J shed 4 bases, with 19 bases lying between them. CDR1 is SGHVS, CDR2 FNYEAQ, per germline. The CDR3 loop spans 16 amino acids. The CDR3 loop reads CASSSTYDTGTYGYTF. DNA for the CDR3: TGTGCCAGCAGCTCTACATACGATACAGGGACCTATGGCTACACCTTC.

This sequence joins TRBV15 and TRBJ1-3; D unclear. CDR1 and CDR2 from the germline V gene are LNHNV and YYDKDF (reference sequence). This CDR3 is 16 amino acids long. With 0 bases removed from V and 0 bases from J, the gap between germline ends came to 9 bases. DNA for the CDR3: TGTGCCACCAGCAGAGATGGAGCCCACTCTGGAAACACCATATATTTT. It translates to CATSRDGAHSGNTIYF.

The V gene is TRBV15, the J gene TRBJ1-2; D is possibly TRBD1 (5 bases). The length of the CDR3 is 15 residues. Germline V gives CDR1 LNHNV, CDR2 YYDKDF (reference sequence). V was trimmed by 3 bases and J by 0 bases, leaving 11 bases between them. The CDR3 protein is CATSSGTTANYGYTF. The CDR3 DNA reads TGTGCCACCAGCAGTGGTACGACAGCTAACTATGGCTACACCTTC.

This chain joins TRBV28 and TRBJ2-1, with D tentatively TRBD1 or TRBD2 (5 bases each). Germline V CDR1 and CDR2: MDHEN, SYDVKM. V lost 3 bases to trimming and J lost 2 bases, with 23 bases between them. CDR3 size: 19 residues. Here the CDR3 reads CASSFPWDLTKETYNEQFF. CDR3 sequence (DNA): TGTGCCAGCAGTTTCCCCTGGGACCTCACTAAAGAAACCTACAATGAGCAGTTCTTC.

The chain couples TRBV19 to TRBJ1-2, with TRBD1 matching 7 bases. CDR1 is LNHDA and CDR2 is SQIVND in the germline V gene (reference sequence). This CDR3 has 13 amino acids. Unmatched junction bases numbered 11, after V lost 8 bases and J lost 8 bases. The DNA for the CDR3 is TGTGCCAGTGGAACACTGACAGGGTACGGCTACACCTTC. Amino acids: CASGTLTGYGYTF.

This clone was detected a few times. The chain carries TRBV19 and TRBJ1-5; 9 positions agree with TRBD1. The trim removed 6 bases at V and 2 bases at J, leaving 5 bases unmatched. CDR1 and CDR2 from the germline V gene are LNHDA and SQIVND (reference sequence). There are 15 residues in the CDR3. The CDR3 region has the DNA TGTGCCAGTAGCAGGGACAGGGCCGGCAATCAGCCCCAGCATTTT. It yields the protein CASSRDRAGNQPQHF.

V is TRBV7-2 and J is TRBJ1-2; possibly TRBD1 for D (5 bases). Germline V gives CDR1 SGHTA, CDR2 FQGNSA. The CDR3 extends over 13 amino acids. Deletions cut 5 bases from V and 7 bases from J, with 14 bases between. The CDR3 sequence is CASSPPTGLGYTF. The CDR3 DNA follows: TGTGCCAGCAGCCCCCCCACGGGGCTTGGCTACACCTTC.

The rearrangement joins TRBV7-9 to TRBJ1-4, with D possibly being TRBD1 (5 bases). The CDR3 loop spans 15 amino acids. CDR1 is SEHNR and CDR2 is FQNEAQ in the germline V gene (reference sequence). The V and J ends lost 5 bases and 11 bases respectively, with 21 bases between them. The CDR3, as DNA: TGTGCCAGCAGCATACAGACAGCTGATTCGCAGAAACTGTTTTTT. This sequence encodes CASSIQTADSQKLFF.

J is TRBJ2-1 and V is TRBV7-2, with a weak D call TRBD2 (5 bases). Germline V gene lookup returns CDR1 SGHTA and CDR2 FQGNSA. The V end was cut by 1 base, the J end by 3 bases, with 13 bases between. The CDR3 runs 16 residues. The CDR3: CASSLGPGLHYNEQFF. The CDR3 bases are TGTGCCAGCAGCTTAGGGCCCGGACTTCACTACAATGAGCAGTTCTTC.

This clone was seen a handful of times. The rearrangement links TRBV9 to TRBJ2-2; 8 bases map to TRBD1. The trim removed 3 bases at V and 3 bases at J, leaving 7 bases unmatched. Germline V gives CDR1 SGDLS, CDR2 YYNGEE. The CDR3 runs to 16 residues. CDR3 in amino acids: CASSAGTGPYTGELFF. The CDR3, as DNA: TGTGCCAGCAGCGCCGGGACAGGCCCGTACACCGGGGAGCTGTTTTTT.

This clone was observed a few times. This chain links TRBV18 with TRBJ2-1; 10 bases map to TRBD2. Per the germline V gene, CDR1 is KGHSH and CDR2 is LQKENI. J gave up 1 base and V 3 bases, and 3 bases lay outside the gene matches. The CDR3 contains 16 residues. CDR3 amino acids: CASSPGAGGSYNEQFF. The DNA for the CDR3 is TGTGCCAGCTCACCGGGAGCGGGGGGGTCCTACAATGAGCAGTTCTTC.

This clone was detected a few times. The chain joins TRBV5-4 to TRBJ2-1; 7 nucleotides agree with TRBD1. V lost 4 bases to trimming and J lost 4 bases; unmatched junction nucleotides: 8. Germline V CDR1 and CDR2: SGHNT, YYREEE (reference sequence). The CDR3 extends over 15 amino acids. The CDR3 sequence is CASSPGTDNYNEQFF. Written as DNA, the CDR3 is TGTGCCAGCAGCCCGGGGACAGACAATTACAATGAGCAGTTCTTC.